Listed below are T cell receptor beta chains from one sample, sequenced in a study of immune evolution from preneoplasia to lung adenocarcinoma. Method: immunoSEQ multiplex PCR; TCRdb's copy keeps in-frame clones and lacks some. The data show 3,500 to 4,000 clones, with 60% to 80% seen just once and around 19% held by the top ten. The sequenced sample was FFPE minimally invasive lung adenocarcinoma tissue. These receptors came from a person aged 60 to 80 with lung adenocarcinoma. The conserved cysteine and the conserved F or W are not part of the CDR3 here. A D gene is named only where the DNA matches it firmly.

J: TRBJ1-2; V: TRBV7-2; D: NA; CDR3: ASSPWNNYGYT
J: TRBJ2-2; V: TRBV6-5; D: NA; CDR3: AIAPGATGELF
J: TRBJ2-2; V: TRBV5-1; D: NA; CDR3: ASKEGGGLNTGELF
J: TRBJ2-4; V: TRBV9; D: TRBD2; CDR3: ASSQAAGGRNIQY
J: TRBJ1-5; V: TRBV30; D: NA; CDR3: AYQVWDQPQH
J: TRBJ1-1; V: TRBV18; D: NA; CDR3: ASSTNYKVEAF
J: TRBJ1-2; V: TRBV30; D: TRBD1; CDR3: AWSVGQEGYGYT
J: TRBJ2-7; V: TRBV27; D: NA; CDR3: ASSHEYPTLYEQY
J: TRBJ2-1; V: TRBV5-1; D: NA; CDR3: ASSGILSSYNEQF
J: TRBJ2-7; V: TRBV4-1; D: NA; CDR3: ASSQEARTKTYEQY
J: TRBJ2-6; V: TRBV7-8; D: NA; CDR3: ASSVAWGDGANVLT
J: TRBJ2-5; V: TRBV5-1; D: TRBD1; CDR3: ASSSPGQDFGETQY
J: TRBJ1-2; V: TRBV9; D: NA; CDR3: ASSVGPLAGYGYT
J: TRBJ1-1; V: TRBV6-4; D: TRBD1; CDR3: ASSDSETGASTF
J: TRBJ2-1; V: TRBV27; D: NA; CDR3: ASSRTGLSATYNEQF
J: TRBJ1-6; V: TRBV7-2; D: TRBD1; CDR3: ASSARGQGDNSPLH
J: TRBJ1-3; V: TRBV7-2; D: NA; CDR3: ASRMISGNTIY
J: TRBJ1-1; V: TRBV6-6; D: NA; CDR3: VSRTTINTEAF
J: TRBJ2-4; V: TRBV6-5; D: TRBD2; CDR3: ASSGLAGGKNIQY
J: TRBJ1-5; V: TRBV6-1; D: NA; CDR3: AKVDQPQH
J: TRBJ2-3; V: TRBV7-9; D: TRBD2; CDR3: ASSITPGTSGGSTDTQY
J: TRBJ2-7; V: TRBV7-9; D: TRBD1; CDR3: ASSSFPGTGGNYYEQY
J: TRBJ1-5; V: TRBV27; D: TRBD1; CDR3: ASSPGQGRQPQH
J: TRBJ1-2; V: TRBV12-5; D: TRBD1; CDR3: ASGPSTGAFNRYT
J: TRBJ1-5; V: TRBV30; D: NA; CDR3: AWSGQPGRPQH
J: TRBJ2-2; V: TRBV5-1; D: TRBD2; CDR3: ASSLGLAGGFTGELF
J: TRBJ2-3; V: TRBV9; D: TRBD1; CDR3: ASSVGTGGTDTQY
J: TRBJ2-3; V: TRBV9; D: TRBD2; CDR3: ASSPSTSGGTDTQY
J: TRBJ2-7; V: TRBV6-5; D: NA; CDR3: ASRTIQGRAYEQY
J: TRBJ1-1; V: TRBV9; D: NA; CDR3: ASSSRGGDTEAF
J: TRBJ1-2; V: TRBV25-1; D: NA; CDR3: ASSDQTAVGYT
J: TRBJ2-1; V: TRBV4-3; D: TRBD2; CDR3: ASSPLAGGVDEQF
J: TRBJ2-7; V: TRBV4-1; D: TRBD1; CDR3: ASSHPGGNRYEQY
J: TRBJ1-3; V: TRBV18; D: NA; CDR3: ASSTDMGGTGNTIY
J: TRBJ2-1; V: TRBV11-3; D: NA; CDR3: ASSLDPTVEQF
J: TRBJ2-7; V: TRBV4-1; D: NA; CDR3: ASSQGRTLEQY
J: TRBJ1-5; V: TRBV9; D: NA; CDR3: ASSTTGSNQPQH
J: TRBJ1-1; V: TRBV6-6; D: NA; CDR3: ASTPRATNTEAF
J: TRBJ2-3; V: TRBV5-1; D: NA; CDR3: ASSDAQGSDTQY